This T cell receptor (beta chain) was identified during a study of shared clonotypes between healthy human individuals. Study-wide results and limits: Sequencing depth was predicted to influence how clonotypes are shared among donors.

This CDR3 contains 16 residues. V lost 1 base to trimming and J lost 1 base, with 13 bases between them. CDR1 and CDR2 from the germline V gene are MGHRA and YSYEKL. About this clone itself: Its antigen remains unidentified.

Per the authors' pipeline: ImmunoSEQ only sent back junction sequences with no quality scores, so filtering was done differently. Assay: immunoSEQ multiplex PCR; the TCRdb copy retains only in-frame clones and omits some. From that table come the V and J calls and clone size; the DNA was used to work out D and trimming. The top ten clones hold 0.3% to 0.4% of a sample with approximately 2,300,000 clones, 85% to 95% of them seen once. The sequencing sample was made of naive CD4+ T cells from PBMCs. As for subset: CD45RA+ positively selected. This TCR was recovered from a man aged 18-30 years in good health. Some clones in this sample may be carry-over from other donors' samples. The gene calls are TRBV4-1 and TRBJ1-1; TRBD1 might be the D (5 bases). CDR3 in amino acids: CASSQAPGRKNTEAFF. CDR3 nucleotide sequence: TGCGCCAGCAGCCAAGCCCCGGGACGTAAGAACACTGAAGCTTTCTTT.